The rows below give T cell receptor beta chains drawn from one sample of a study of shared clonotypes between healthy human individuals. Measured with immunoSEQ multiplex PCR; TCRdb has only the in-frame clones, and not every one. The data show some 470,000 clones, over 60% seen once. Sequencing was done on a sample of PBMCs. The receptors originated from a woman in her 40s in good health. Some clones in this sample may be carry-over from other donors' samples. CDR3s include the opening cysteine and the closing phenylalanine or tryptophan. D genes are given only for firm matches. Some rows mark clone size as missing; the rest say once, few, many or name a class of expanded clone.

d_call j_call clone_size v_call cdr3_aa cdr3_nt
NA TRBJ1-5 once TRBV19 CASNRDFNQPQHF TGTGCCAGTAATCGGGATTTTAATCAGCCCCAGCATTTT
TRBD1 TRBJ2-3 NA TRBV5-6 CASSVLTGGSTDTQYF TGTGCCAGCAGCGTTTTGACAGGGGGCAGCACAGATACGCAGTATTTT
NA TRBJ1-1 NA TRBV7-2 CASSLGPFGDTEAFF TGTGCCAGCAGCTTAGGACCTTTTGGTGACACTGAAGCTTTCTTT
TRBD1 TRBJ2-7 NA TRBV5-4 CASSLGDRPSYEQYF TGTGCCAGCAGCTTGGGGGACAGGCCTTCCTACGAGCAGTACTTC
NA TRBJ2-1 NA TRBV28 CASSLPYNEQFF TGTGCCAGCAGTTTACCATACAATGAGCAGTTCTTC
NA TRBJ1-1 NA TRBV7-8 CASSLRGTGTEAFF TGTGCCAGCAGCTTAAGAGGGACGGGGACTGAAGCTTTCTTT
NA TRBJ2-7 few TRBV27 CASSLGYEQYF TGTGCCAGCAGTTTAGGGTACGAGCAGTACTTC
TRBD2 TRBJ2-2 NA TRBV5-4 CASSNAGTSGRVTGELFF TGTGCCAGCAGCAACGCCGGGACTAGCGGGAGGGTCACCGGGGAGCTGTTTTTT
TRBD1 TRBJ2-7 NA TRBV30 CAGLTGTGTGEQYF TGTGCCGGGTTAACCGGGACAGGGACCGGCGAGCAGTACTTC
TRBD1 TRBJ1-1 few TRBV4-1 CASSQVQGAPNTEAFF TGCGCCAGCAGCCAAGTACAGGGGGCTCCGAACACTGAAGCTTTCTTT
NA TRBJ1-1 NA TRBV4-2 CASSQEVVVNTEAFF TGTGCCAGCAGCCAAGAGGTGGTAGTGAACACTGAAGCTTTCTTT
NA TRBJ1-5 NA TRBV18 CASSREVSGQPQHF TGTGCCAGCTCACGTGAGGTCTCGGGTCAGCCCCAGCATTTT
TRBD2 TRBJ2-5 once TRBV5-4 CASSSGTSAQETQYF TGTGCCAGCAGCTCCGGGACTAGCGCCCAAGAGACCCAGTACTTC
NA TRBJ2-5 NA TRBV30 CAWSVGTQETQYF TGTGCCTGGAGTGTAGGGACACAAGAGACCCAGTACTTC
NA TRBJ1-1 NA TRBV28 CASSLQGSEAFF TGTGCCAGCAGTCTACAGGGTTCTGAAGCTTTCTTT
NA TRBJ2-5 few TRBV5-6 CASSLGPGPMGTQYF TGTGCCAGCAGCTTGGGCCCCGGACCCATGGGGACCCAGTACTTC
NA TRBJ1-4 NA TRBV6-1 CASSEAWSNEKLFF TGTGCCAGCAGTGAAGCTTGGAGTAATGAAAAACTGTTTTTT
TRBD1 TRBJ1-1 many TRBV15 CATSRGTGFMNTEAFF TGTGCCACCAGCAGAGGGACAGGATTCATGAACACTGAAGCTTTCTTT
NA TRBJ2-3 NA TRBV5-6 CASSLTSFTDTQYF TGTGCCAGCAGCTTGACTAGTTTTACAGATACGCAGTATTTT
TRBD2 TRBJ2-1 once TRBV7-3 CASSQLKSPGVWEGPVEQFF TGTGCCAGCAGCCAGCTTAAGAGCCCGGGAGTGTGGGAGGGCCCGGTTGAGCAGTTCTTC
NA TRBJ2-1 NA TRBV21-1 CASSKELTRGNDEQFF TGTGCCAGCAGCAAAGAGCTGACTAGAGGGAACGATGAGCAGTTCTTC
NA TRBJ2-6 few TRBV6-6 CASSKTANSGANVLTF TGTGCCAGCAGCAAAACAGCAAACTCTGGGGCCAACGTCCTGACTTTC
TRBD2 TRBJ2-1 NA TRBV18 CASSLSSGVDNEQFF TGTGCCAGCTCACTCTCTAGCGGGGTTGACAATGAGCAGTTCTTC
TRBD1 TRBJ2-1 NA TRBV28 CASRRQGAHNEQFF TGTGCCAGTAGAAGACAGGGGGCTCACAATGAGCAGTTCTTC
NA TRBJ1-2 NA TRBV19 CASSIVRGAHTF TGTGCCAGTAGTATAGTCCGGGGCGCTCACACCTTC
NA TRBJ2-2 NA TRBV6-5 CASSPAGYTGELFF TGTGCCAGCAGTCCCGCGGGGTACACCGGGGAGCTGTTTTTT
NA TRBJ2-7 many TRBV7-2 CASSLGPMSSYEQYF TGTGCCAGCAGCCTAGGACCTATGAGCTCCTACGAGCAGTACTTC
TRBD2 TRBJ2-1 NA TRBV5-1 CASSRTGLAGIAYNEQFF TGCGCCAGCAGCCGCACGGGGCTAGCGGGTATCGCCTACAATGAGCAGTTCTTC
TRBD1 TRBJ2-5 NA TRBV19 CASTGRGLGETQYF TGTGCCAGTACTGGTAGGGGGCTTGGAGAGACCCAGTACTTC
NA TRBJ2-2 NA TRBV27 CASSFNRNTGELFF TGTGCCAGCAGTTTTAACAGAAACACCGGGGAGCTGTTTTTT
NA TRBJ2-7 NA TRBV29-1 CSVVQHHWERYSYEQYF TGCAGCGTTGTGCAACACCACTGGGAGCGGTACTCCTACGAGCAGTACTTC
NA TRBJ2-6 few TRBV7-3 CASSQDSSGANVLTF TGTGCCAGCAGCCAGGACAGCTCTGGGGCCAACGTCCTGACTTTC
NA TRBJ1-2 NA TRBV30 CAWSVLRGRGYTF TGTGCCTGGAGTGTTCTCAGGGGCCGGGGCTACACCTTC
TRBD2 TRBJ2-7 many TRBV30 CAWTALAGGYEQYF TGTGCCTGGACTGCACTAGCGGGAGGCTACGAGCAGTACTTC
TRBD2 TRBJ2-4 once TRBV28 CASSFTSGNIQYF TGTGCCAGCAGTTTTACTAGCGGAAACATTCAGTACTTC
NA TRBJ2-5 few TRBV9 CASSVAGAGETQYF TGTGCCAGCAGCGTCGCCGGAGCAGGAGAGACCCAGTACTTC
TRBD1 TRBJ1-5 many TRBV7-8 CASSPGQGNQPQHF TGTGCCAGCAGCCCGGGACAGGGCAATCAGCCCCAGCATTTT
NA TRBJ1-5 NA TRBV28 CASSLGPQGPLRGSNQPQHF TGTGCCAGCAGTTTAGGGCCACAGGGCCCCCTTAGGGGGAGCAATCAGCCCCAGCATTTT
TRBD2 TRBJ2-7 NA TRBV7-9 CASSHKTSGRENYEQYF TGTGCCAGCAGCCACAAAACCTCAGGGCGGGAGAATTACGAGCAGTACTTC
TRBD1 TRBJ1-1 NA TRBV7-9 CASSLGQEDTEAFF TGTGCCAGCAGCTTGGGACAGGAAGACACTGAAGCTTTCTTT
TRBD2 TRBJ2-7 NA TRBV19 CASSNSPGGRGYEQYF TGTGCCAGTAGTAACTCCCCGGGGGGGCGCGGATACGAGCAGTACTTC
TRBD2 TRBJ2-7 NA TRBV9 CASSVVQVAGKNEQYF TGTGCCAGCAGCGTAGTACAGGTAGCGGGAAAGAACGAGCAGTACTTC
NA TRBJ2-7 NA TRBV6-1 CASSETAYEQYF TGTGCCAGCAGTGAGACAGCCTACGAGCAGTACTTC
TRBD2 TRBJ2-5 NA TRBV30 CAWSVIGLAETQYF TGTGCCTGGAGTGTAATTGGACTAGCGGAGACCCAGTACTTC
NA TRBJ2-3 NA TRBV6-4 CASSSGTMDTQYF TGTGCCAGCAGTTCTGGGACGATGGATACGCAGTATTTT